This passage covers 32 T cell receptor beta chains from one sample sequenced in a study of cytomegalovirus exposure and HLA in healthy donors. The study ran its PCR with 60 Vbeta and 13 Jbeta primers. Only in-frame clones appear in the TCRdb table, and some are missing; sequencing was by immunoSEQ multiplex PCR. Found here are around 220,000 clones, approximately 80% of them singletons; the top ten hold roughly a sixth. Sequencing was performed on PBMCs. These receptors were obtained from a man aged 40-55 years in good health and CMV-seronegative.

The chain recombines TRBV19 with TRBJ1-5; weak D call: TRBD1 (6 bases). Germline V gene data show CDR1 as LNHDA and CDR2 as SQIVND (reference sequence). The CDR3 loop spans 14 amino acids. V was trimmed by 6 bases and J by 6 bases, leaving 15 bases between them. The CDR3 region is CASSQQGQGQPQHF. The CDR3 DNA is TGTGCCAGTAGCCAACAGGGCCAGGGTCAGCCCCAGCATTTT.

J is TRBJ2-6 and V is TRBV7-8, with a possible D match to TRBD1 (5 bases). Trimming removed 1 base at V and 2 bases at J, with 9 bases between. Germline CDR1 is SGHVS and CDR2 is FQNEAQ. This CDR3 comprises 16 residues. The CDR3 sequence is CASSLVARAGANVLTF. CDR3 nucleotide sequence: TGTGCCAGCAGCTTAGTGGCCAGGGCTGGGGCCAACGTCCTGACTTTC.

The V call is TRBV7-8, the J call TRBJ2-7, with unresolved D. There are 13 residues in the CDR3. From germline, CDR1 is SGHVS and CDR2 FQNEAQ. Trimming shortened V by 1 base and J by 2 bases, and 6 bases separated the two germline ends. The CDR3 region has the DNA TGTGCCAGCAGCTTAGTTCGGGCCTACGAGCAGTACTTC. It encodes CASSLVRAYEQYF.

This chain links TRBV18 with TRBJ1-2, with D hard to call. From germline, CDR1 is KGHSH and CDR2 LQKENI. Trimming pared 6 bases from V and 4 bases from J, leaving 21 bases between. CDR3 length equals 16 residues. CDR3 residues: CASSPNSAGVSYGYTF. CDR3 nucleotide sequence: TGTGCCAGCTCGCCGAACAGTGCCGGGGTCTCCTATGGCTACACCTTC.

The rearrangement links TRBV5-1 to TRBJ2-3; perhaps TRBD1 as D (6 bases). Germline V gene sequence: CDR1 SGHRS, CDR2 YFSETQ. V gave up 0 bases and J gave up 4 bases, with 12 bases separating them. This CDR3 comprises 15 residues. CDR3 in DNA: TGCGCCAGCAGCTTGGACAGGGTCAGGTCAGATACGCAGTATTTT. Translating gives CASSLDRVRSDTQYF. The full variable domain, its missing parts supplied by reference TRBV5-1 and TRBJ2-3, is KAGVTQTPRYLIKTRGQQVTLSCSPISGHRSVSWYQQTPGQGLQFLFEYFSETQRNKGNFPGRFSGRQFSNSRSEMNVSTLELGDSALYLCASSLDRVRSDTQYFGPGTRLTVL.

This sequence joins TRBV7-9 and TRBJ2-7; 8 bases fit TRBD2. Germline V gene lookup returns CDR1 SEHNR and CDR2 FQNEAQ (reference sequence). The CDR3 sequence is 14 residues long. Unmatched junction bases numbered 9, after V lost 4 bases and J lost 7 bases. DNA for the CDR3: TGTGCCAGCAGCTCATCCAGCGGGAGTGAGGAGCAGTACTTC. Residues: CASSSSSGSEEQYF.

This clone was detected only once. The chain couples TRBV6-1 to TRBJ2-3, with D possibly being TRBD1 (5 bases). V was cut by 3 bases and J by 1 base, with 8 bases left in between. CDR1 and CDR2 from the germline V gene are MNHNS and SASEGT. The CDR3 sequence is 14 residues long. The CDR3 DNA reads TGTGCCAGCAGTGATTGGGGCCGCACAGATACGCAGTATTTT. Amino acids: CASSDWGRTDTQYF.

The chain links TRBV11-3 to TRBJ1-1; the match to TRBD1 covers 7 bases. CDR3 length: 13 residues. V trimming: 4 bases; J trimming: 4 bases; junction bases outside the gene matches: 3. The germline V gene has CDR1 SGHNT and CDR2 YENEEA. Here the CDR3 reads CASSSTGTTEAFF. CDR3 sequence (DNA): TGTGCCAGCAGCTCGACAGGGACCACTGAAGCTTTCTTT.

This clone came up once. This chain joins TRBV10-2 and TRBJ1-1, with a weak D call TRBD1 (5 bases). Germline CDR1 is WSHSY and CDR2 is SAAADI. V was shortened by 7 bases and J by 6 bases, with 18 bases between the two germline ends. This CDR3 has 14 residues. CDR3 bases: TGCGCCAGCAAGCAGACAGAACCTAGGGCTGAAGCTTTCTTT. Its translation: CASKQTEPRAEAFF.

The CDR3 region has the DNA TGTGCCAGCAGTGAAGTGGCGGCAGGGAATTCACCCCTCCACTTT. Its protein is CASSEVAAGNSPLHF. The J gene is TRBJ1-6, the V gene TRBV6-1; a possible D gene is TRBD1 (5 bases). There are 15 residues in the CDR3. The ends were cut back, 1 base at V and 7 bases at J, with 11 bases in the middle. Germline CDR1 reads MNHNS; CDR2 reads SASEGT.

V is TRBV5-4 and J is TRBJ1-1, with 10 bases matching TRBD1. The CDR3 spans 14 residues. Germline CDR1 and CDR2: SGHNT and YYREEE (reference sequence). V lost 4 bases and J lost 6; bases outside the gene matches: 6. The CDR3 DNA is TGTGCCAGCAGCGTGACAGGGGGCAGTGCTGAAGCTTTCTTT. It codes for CASSVTGGSAEAFF. The full variable domain, completed using reference TRBV5-4 and TRBJ1-1, is ETGVTQSPTHLIKTRGQQVTLRCSSQSGHNTVSWYQQALGQGPQFIFQYYREEENGRGNFPPRFSGLQFPNYSSELNVNALELDDSALYLCASSVTGGSAEAFFGQGTRLTVV.

J is TRBJ1-5 and V is TRBV7-9; 10 bases are a match to TRBD1. The germline V gene has CDR1 SEHNR and CDR2 FQNEAQ (reference sequence). This CDR3 spans 13 amino acids. CDR3 protein: CAGGTGVNQPQHF. The CDR3 coding sequence is TGTGCGGGCGGGACAGGGGTTAATCAGCCCCAGCATTTT.

This chain links TRBV7-2 with TRBJ1-3, with 7 bases fitting TRBD1. CDR3 length: 17 residues. V was clipped by 0 bases and J by 0 bases; unmatched bases: 5. CDR1 and CDR2 from the germline V gene are SGHTA and FQGNSA. CDR3 sequence reads: CASSLAGTVSSGNTIYF. The CDR3 region has the DNA TGTGCCAGCAGCTTAGCCGGGACAGTCAGCTCTGGAAACACCATATATTTT.

This clone was counted once. The chain uses TRBV6-5 and TRBJ1-2; D possibly corresponds to TRBD1 (6 bases). Trimming took off 4 bases at V and 8 bases at J, with 20 bases between the two ends. The length of the CDR3 is 15 residues. The V gene's germline CDR1 is MNHEY and CDR2 SVGAGI. The CDR3 loop reads CASSSLGTTHRGYTF. The CDR3 DNA reads as TGTGCCAGCAGTTCTCTGGGGACAACCCATAGGGGCTACACCTTC.

The chain links TRBV11-2 to TRBJ2-7; 8 bases line up with TRBD1. Germline V gives CDR1 SGHAT, CDR2 FQNNGV. With 8 bases clipped from V and 2 bases from J, the junction kept 11 bases outside the gene matches. This CDR3 is 15 amino acids long. The CDR3 protein is CASARDRYQAYEQYF. Written as DNA, the CDR3 is TGTGCCAGCGCACGGGACAGGTATCAAGCCTACGAGCAGTACTTC.

J is TRBJ2-2 and V is TRBV14; perhaps TRBD1 as D (6 bases). The germline gives CDR1 SGHDN, CDR2 FVKESK. V lost 0 bases and J 4 bases, leaving 12 bases between the germline ends. CDR3 size: 16 residues. The CDR3 nucleotides are TGTGCCAGCAGCCAAGACGGTCAGGGGCGCACCGGGGAGCTGTTTTTT. Encoded protein: CASSQDGQGRTGELFF.

This chain connects TRBV13 to TRBJ2-7; no reliable D call. In germline, CDR1 is PRHDT, CDR2 FYEKMQ (reference sequence). The CDR3 totals 12 residues. Trimming took off 2 bases at V and 4 bases at J, with 6 bases between the two ends. Here the CDR3 reads CASSLHKYEQYF. The CDR3 nucleotides are TGTGCCAGCAGCTTACACAAGTACGAGCAGTACTTC.

The chain recombines TRBV18 with TRBJ2-5; D perhaps matches TRBD2 (5 bases). This CDR3 is 13 amino acids long. Germline V lookup: CDR1 KGHSH, CDR2 LQKENI. V shed 5 bases and J shed 4 bases, with 11 bases lying between them. The CDR3 nucleotides are TGTGCCAGCTCAAGTACTAGTGTAGAGACCCAGTACTTC. Its protein product is CASSSTSVETQYF.

This sequence joins TRBV27 and TRBJ1-2; no clear D. The length of the CDR3 is 17 residues. The V gene lost 5 bases and the J gene lost 0 bases, with 19 bases spanning the gap. Germline CDR1 is MNHEY and CDR2 is SMNVEV (reference sequence). The CDR3 protein is CASSLDGVWATNYGYTF. For the CDR3, the DNA is TGTGCCAGCAGTCTCGACGGGGTTTGGGCAACTAACTATGGCTACACCTTC.

The rearrangement links TRBV27 to TRBJ2-3; TRBD2 matches 8 bases. The V gene end was trimmed by 5 bases and the J gene end by 4 bases; junction bases not matched to a gene: 8. CDR3 length: 15 residues. In germline, CDR1 is MNHEY, CDR2 SMNVEV (reference sequence). CDR3 coding DNA: TGTGCCAGCAGTCTAGGCGGGGGGCGGTCAGATACGCAGTATTTT. Its protein product is CASSLGGGRSDTQYF.

The CDR3 DNA sequence: TGTGCCAGCAGTACGGGGCGGGGCCAAGAGACCCAGTACTTC. Protein sequence: CASSTGRGQETQYF. This sequence joins TRBV2 and TRBJ2-5; possibly TRBD2 for D (6 bases). V gave up 5 bases and J gave up 1 base, with 11 bases separating them. CDR3 size: 14 residues. Germline-derived CDR1 and CDR2 are SNHLY and FYNNEI.

V and J are TRBV5-1 and TRBJ2-2, with TRBD2 identical over 8 bases. This CDR3 has 13 residues. Per germline, CDR1 SGHRS and CDR2 YFSETQ. After removal of 5 bases from V and 7 bases from J, the junction contained 4 bases not matched to a gene. Here the CDR3 reads CASRLAGLGELFF. Here the CDR3 DNA reads TGCGCCAGCAGGCTAGCGGGCCTCGGGGAGCTGTTTTTT.

V and J are TRBV7-2 and TRBJ1-5; TRBD1 aligns across 7 bases. CDR1 is SGHTA, CDR2 FQGNSA, per germline. Trimming removed 4 bases from V and 0 bases from J; junction bases left unmatched: 9. This CDR3 comprises 17 residues. The CDR3 DNA follows: TGTGCCAGCAGCTCCCGCCCGCAGGGGGATAGCAATCAGCCCCAGCATTTT. Its protein product is CASSSRPQGDSNQPQHF. Together with reference TRBV7-2 and TRBJ1-5, the CDR3 gives the full variable domain: GAGVSQSPSNKVTEKGKDVELRCDPISGHTALYWYRQSLGQGLEFLIYFQGNSAPDKSGLPSDRFSAERTGGSVSTLTIQRTQQEDSAVYLCASSSRPQGDSNQPQHFGDGTRLSIL.

This chain uses TRBV14 with TRBJ1-4; perhaps TRBD1 as D (5 bases). CDR1 is SGHDN, CDR2 FVKESK, per germline. V dropped 0 bases and J dropped 2 bases, with 7 bases sitting between them. The CDR3 totals 15 residues. This CDR3 is CASSQDSGTNEKLFF. CDR3 nucleotides: TGTGCCAGCAGCCAAGATTCAGGGACTAATGAAAAACTGTTTTTT.

This clone turned up a few times. The chain recombines TRBV27 with TRBJ1-1; D ambiguous. This CDR3 is built from 14 residues. Deletions cut 6 bases from V and 0 bases from J, with 11 bases between. Germline CDR1 MNHEY, CDR2 SMNVEV (reference sequence). The CDR3 nucleotides are TGTGCCAGCAGCAACAGTTACCTGAACACTGAAGCTTTCTTT. Encoded protein: CASSNSYLNTEAFF.

The chain is built from TRBV28 and TRBJ1-5; 9 nucleotides align to TRBD1. V gave up 5 bases and J gave up 12 bases; unmatched junction bases: 11. The V gene's germline CDR1 is MDHEN and CDR2 SYDVKM. This CDR3 comprises 14 residues. CDR3 protein: CASSPTGGRNRQHF. For the CDR3, the DNA is TGTGCCAGCAGTCCGACAGGGGGACGAAATCGCCAGCATTTT.

The chain combines TRBV10-3 with TRBJ2-1; perhaps TRBD2 as D (5 bases). Trimming stripped 4 bases from V and 6 bases from J, with 10 bases between. The CDR3 consists of 13 residues. Germline V gene data show CDR1 as ENHRY and CDR2 as SYGVKD. The CDR3 is CAISGTAGNEQFF. The CDR3 nucleotides read TGTGCCATCAGTGGGACCGCGGGCAATGAGCAGTTCTTC.

Worth noting for this clone: Additional DNA sequences in this sample encode the identical CDR3. This CDR3 is CASSLDRAYEQYF. The CDR3 DNA follows: TGTGCCAGCAGCTTGGACAGGGCCTACGAGCAGTACTTC. V and J are TRBV7-8 and TRBJ2-7; 8 bases align to TRBD1. Germline assignment: CDR1 SGHVS and CDR2 FQNEAQ. The junction had 0 bases not matched to a gene; V was cut back by 3 bases and J by 2 bases. The CDR3 spans 13 residues.

This rearrangement joins TRBV29-1 to TRBJ1-4, with TRBD1 as a possible D gene (6 bases). In germline, CDR1 is SQVTM, CDR2 ANQGSEA. The V and J ends lost 4 bases and 4 bases respectively, with 10 bases between them. The length of the CDR3 is 13 residues. The DNA of the CDR3 is TGCAGCGTTGGACAGGCCCTTAATGAAAAACTGTTTTTT. Translating it yields CSVGQALNEKLFF.

This clone has just one count. The V and J genes are TRBV6-5 and TRBJ1-2, with 8 bases fitting TRBD1. Germline CDR1 is MNHEY and CDR2 is SVGAGI. V lost 2 bases, J lost 4 bases, and 0 bases stayed unmatched. This CDR3 is built from 13 residues. The CDR3 coding sequence is TGTGCCAGCAGTTACGACAGGGGCTATGGCTACACCTTC. This sequence encodes CASSYDRGYGYTF.

The chain combines TRBV10-3 with TRBJ2-1; 8 nucleotides agree with TRBD2. Trimming removed 11 bases from V and 5 bases from J; junction bases left unmatched: 5. The germline V gene encodes CDR1 ENHRY and CDR2 SYGVKD. The CDR3 is made up of 12 amino acids. The CDR3 sequence: CAVGLADNEQFF. The CDR3 bases are TGTGCCGTCGGACTAGCAGACAATGAGCAGTTCTTC.

This clone was recorded a few times. The V and J genes are TRBV5-1 and TRBJ1-1; D is unresolved. The V end was cut by 0 bases, the J end by 1 base, with 7 bases between. Per the germline V gene, CDR1 is SGHRS and CDR2 is YFSETQ. The CDR3 length is 14 residues. The CDR3 DNA reads TGCGCCAGCAGCTTGGAATGGCCGAACACTGAAGCTTTCTTT. Protein: CASSLEWPNTEAFF.